This T cell receptor (beta chain) was captured in a study of response to subunit inactivated influenza vaccine. V was trimmed by 3 bases and J by 0 bases, leaving 9 bases between them. There are 16 residues in the CDR3. CDR1 MGHRA and CDR2 YSYEKL come from the germline V gene. TCRdb passed the RT-PCR reads through MiXCR, listing each CDR3 protein once. The table includes around 650,000 distinct CDR3 sequences, 15% to 19% detected once. The sequence was obtained from a man aged 45-65 years who received an inactivated influenza vaccine. Material: PBMCs from blood, obtained roughly 12 days after vaccination. This rearrangement joins TRBV4-1 to TRBJ2-6; no clear D. CDR3 nucleotide sequence: TGCGCCAGCAGCCACGATTCTTACTCTGGGGCCAACGTCCTGACTTTC. This translates into CASSHDSYSGANVLTF.